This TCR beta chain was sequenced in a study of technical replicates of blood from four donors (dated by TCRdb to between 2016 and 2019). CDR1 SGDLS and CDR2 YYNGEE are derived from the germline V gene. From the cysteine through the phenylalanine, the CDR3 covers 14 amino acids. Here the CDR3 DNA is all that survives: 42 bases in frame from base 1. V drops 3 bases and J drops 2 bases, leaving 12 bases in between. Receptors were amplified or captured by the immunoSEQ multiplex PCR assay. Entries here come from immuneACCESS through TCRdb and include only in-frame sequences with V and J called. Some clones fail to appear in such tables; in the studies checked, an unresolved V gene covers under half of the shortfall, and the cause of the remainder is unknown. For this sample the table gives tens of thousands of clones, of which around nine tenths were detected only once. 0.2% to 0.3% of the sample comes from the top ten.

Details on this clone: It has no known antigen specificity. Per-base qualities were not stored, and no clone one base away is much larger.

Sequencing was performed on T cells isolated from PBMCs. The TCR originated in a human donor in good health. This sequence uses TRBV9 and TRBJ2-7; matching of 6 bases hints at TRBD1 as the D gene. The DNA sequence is TGTGCCAGCAGCGGCCGGACAGACACCTACGAGCAGTACTTC. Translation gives CASSGRTDTYEQYF. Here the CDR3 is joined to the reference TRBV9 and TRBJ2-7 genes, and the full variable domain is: DSGVTQTPKHLITATGQRVTLRCSPRSGDLSVYWYQQSLDQGLQFLIQYYNGEERAKGNILERFSAQQFPDLHSELNLSSLELGDSALYFCASSGRTDTYEQYFGPGTRLTVT.